These 15 T cell receptor beta chains originate from one sample sequenced in a study of blood T cell repertoires in COVID-19 (TCRdb year 2020). The method was the immunoSEQ multiplex PCR assay. Not all clones reach the TCRdb copy of this immuneACCESS table, which keeps in-frame sequences only. Checked studies attribute under half of the gap to unresolved V genes and leave the rest unexplained. In this sample the table shows about 24,000 clones, about nine tenths of which occur a single time. The ten top clones hold around 10% of the sample. Sequenced material: peripheral blood. The receptors come from a woman aged 80 or older with active or convalescent COVID-19.

The V gene is TRBV7-2, the J gene TRBJ2-5; the D gene is possibly TRBD2 (6 bases). Trimming cost V 7 bases and J 5 bases, with 14 bases left between them. CDR3 length: 13 amino acids. Germline V gives CDR1 SGHTA, CDR2 FQGNSA. The CDR3 DNA sequence: TGTGCCAGCACCCTTACGGGGGTTGAGACCCAGTACTTC. This codes for CASTLTGVETQYF.

This rearrangement joins TRBV5-1 to TRBJ2-5; D is unclear. The germline V gene has CDR1 SGHRS and CDR2 YFSETQ. The length of the CDR3 is 12 residues. Between the trimmed V and J ends, which lost 0 bases and 5 bases, there was a span of 5 bases. In nucleotides, the CDR3 is TGCGCCAGCAGCTTGGCCGGGGAGACCCAGTACTTC. Amino acids: CASSLAGETQYF. Combining the CDR3 with reference TRBV5-1 and TRBJ2-5 gives the whole variable domain KAGVTQTPRYLIKTRGQQVTLSCSPISGHRSVSWYQQTPGQGLQFLFEYFSETQRNKGNFPGRFSGRQFSNSRSEMNVSTLELGDSALYLCASSLAGETQYFGPGTRLLVL.

V gene TRBV27 combines with J gene TRBJ1-2, with D maybe TRBD1 (5 bases). This CDR3 is built from 16 residues. V lost 3 bases and J lost 0, with 14 bases in between. Germline lookup yields CDR1 MNHEY and CDR2 SMNVEV (reference sequence). CDR3 loop: CASSLSGGTANYGYTF. CDR3 sequence (DNA): TGTGCCAGCAGTTTGTCTGGGGGGACCGCTAACTATGGCTACACCTTC.

This chain uses TRBV28 with TRBJ1-1; TRBD1 matches 8 bases. CDR3 length: 13 amino acids. Looked up from germline, CDR1 is MDHEN and CDR2 is SYDVKM. Trimming at V came to 6 bases and at J to 7 bases, leaving 7 bases not matched to a gene. CDR3 coding DNA: TGTGCCAGCAGACAACAGGGGGTAATTGAAGCTTTCTTT. Translated, it gives CASRQQGVIEAFF.

The chain links TRBV18 to TRBJ2-3; D uncertain. The germline gives CDR1 KGHSH, CDR2 LQKENI. The V end was cut by 6 bases, the J end by 1 base, with 17 bases between. This CDR3 contains 16 residues. CDR3 in DNA: TGTGCCAGCTCTCAAAAAGCGAACTCCCGCACAGATACGCAGTATTTT. Translating gives CASSQKANSRTDTQYF.

The rearrangement links TRBV4-3 to TRBJ1-2; 9 bases are a match to TRBD1. In germline, CDR1 is LGHNA, CDR2 YSLEER. Trimming took 0 bases from V and 9 from J; bases not matched to a gene: 5. The CDR3 consists of 14 residues. The CDR3 nucleotides read TGCGCCAGCAGCCAAGAACGGGGACAGGGAAGCTACACCTTC. Its protein product is CASSQERGQGSYTF.

The chain links TRBV5-1 to TRBJ2-5; tentative D call: TRBD2 (6 bases). Germline values: CDR1 SGHRS, CDR2 YFSETQ. Trimming took 7 bases from V and 0 from J, leaving 16 bases between them. This CDR3 region has 15 residues. CDR3 residues: CASHRDRGNQETQYF. The CDR3 DNA reads TGCGCCAGCCATCGTGACCGGGGGAACCAAGAGACCCAGTACTTC.

The chain couples TRBV5-4 to TRBJ2-2, with 8 bases matching TRBD1. The CDR3 totals 16 residues. Germline trimming cut 0 bases from V and 1 base from J; bases unmatched to any gene: 2. From germline, CDR1 is SGHNT and CDR2 YYREEE (reference sequence). The CDR3 loop reads CASSLAGTGNTGELFF. In DNA, the CDR3 is TGTGCCAGCAGCTTGGCCGGGACAGGGAACACCGGGGAGCTGTTTTTT.

The CDR3 loop reads CASSLGGGNEQFF. The CDR3 DNA reads TGTGCCAGCAGCTTAGGGGGGGGTAATGAGCAGTTCTTC. The V call is TRBV7-2, the J call TRBJ2-1; 7 positions match TRBD2. The CDR3 has 13 amino acids. Germline V lookup: CDR1 SGHTA, CDR2 FQGNSA. The V and J ends lost 1 base and 7 bases, in that order; junction bases with no gene match: 1. Combining the CDR3 with reference TRBV7-2 and TRBJ2-1 gives the whole variable domain GAGVSQSPSNKVTEKGKDVELRCDPISGHTALYWYRQSLGQGLEFLIYFQGNSAPDKSGLPSDRFSAERTGGSVSTLTIQRTQQEDSAVYLCASSLGGGNEQFFGPGTRLTVL.

There are a few counts of this clone. This chain links TRBV6-2 or TRBV6-3 with TRBJ2-7; TRBD1 matches at 7 bases. V lost 0 bases to trimming and J lost 0 bases; unmatched junction nucleotides: 11. The CDR3 sequence is 18 residues long. CDR1 and CDR2 from the germline V gene are MNHEY and SVGEGT. The chain's CDR3 is CASSYSTAGTDLSYEQYF. The CDR3 DNA sequence: TGTGCCAGCAGTTACTCGACTGCTGGGACAGACCTCTCCTACGAGCAGTACTTC.

This sequence joins TRBV5-1 and TRBJ1-1; D gene ambiguous. The CDR3 contains 17 residues. Trimming left V 1 base short and J 1 base short, with 17 bases between. In germline, CDR1 is SGHRS, CDR2 YFSETQ. Written as DNA, the CDR3 is TGCGCCAGCAGCTTGAGATCGCCCGAGACACCGAACACTGAAGCTTTCTTT. Amino acids: CASSLRSPETPNTEAFF.

This sequence joins TRBV10-3 and TRBJ1-2, with 10 nucleotides matching TRBD1. CDR3 length: 17 amino acids. Germline V gives CDR1 ENHRY, CDR2 SYGVKD. With 5 bases clipped from V and 5 bases from J, the junction kept 14 bases outside the gene matches. DNA for the CDR3: TGTGCCATCAGTCCTGGAACGTCCCGGGACAGGGGTTATGGCTACACCTTC. It yields the protein CAISPGTSRDRGYGYTF.

The J gene is TRBJ2-1, the V gene TRBV6-5; 10 bases line up with TRBD2. This CDR3 is built from 16 residues. Germline-derived CDR1 and CDR2 are MNHEY and SVGAGI. V lost 3 bases and J lost 4; bases outside the gene matches: 6. Here the CDR3 reads CASSYRASGRYNEQFF. Here the CDR3 DNA reads TGTGCCAGCAGTTATAGGGCTAGCGGGAGATACAATGAGCAGTTCTTC.

This chain's CDR3 is CASSSRTGGYTEAFF. DNA for the CDR3: TGTGCCAGCAGCTCGAGGACAGGGGGCTACACTGAAGCTTTCTTT. The rearrangement joins TRBV7-2 to TRBJ1-1; 11 bases align to TRBD1. Germline CDR1 reads SGHTA; CDR2 reads FQGNSA. This CDR3 has 15 amino acids. V shed 4 bases, J shed 3 bases, and the junction held 4 bases outside the gene matches.

J is TRBJ1-1 and V is TRBV30, with D maybe TRBD1 (5 bases). This CDR3 comprises 13 residues. Trimming took 0 bases from V and 2 from J, leaving 7 bases between them. Germline CDR1 GTSNPN, CDR2 SVGIG (reference sequence). CDR3 in amino acids: CAWSVTANTEAFF. CDR3 nucleotide sequence: TGTGCCTGGAGTGTGACAGCTAACACTGAAGCTTTCTTT.